This T cell receptor beta chain was found in a study of Graves' ophthalmopathy and Graves' hyperthyroidism (dated by TCRdb to between 2018 and 2020). Looking at the study overall: Peripheral blood samples were taken at the time of initial diagnosis, before any treatment was given. TCR beta repertoire signatures were used to distinguish Graves' ophthalmopathy from Graves' hyperthyroidism and to predict progression to ophthalmopathy. In total, some 140 blood samples were TCR-sequenced: fewer than 50 ophthalmopathy, approximately 75 hyperthyroidism and some 17 hyperthyroidism-to-ophthalmopathy patients. A discovery set of 95 to 100 patients (roughly 41 ophthalmopathy, 55 to 65 stable hyperthyroidism) was enrolled to explore V-J signatures distinguishing ophthalmopathy from hyperthyroidism. An independent validation cohort was composed of fewer than 20 hyperthyroidism patients and around 16 patients who later progressed from hyperthyroidism to ophthalmopathy. T-cell repertoires of thyroid tissue and blood were compared in several hyperthyroidism patients. Once sampling was done, hyperthyroidism patients were given methimazole at a starting dose of 30 mg daily, while ophthalmopathy patients were given high-dose intravenous methylprednisolone. The approximately 95 discovery patients were divided at random into training and test sets in a 7:3 ratio.

For repertoire sequencing, TCR beta CDR3 regions were amplified from RNA transcripts. HTBI primers and the Qiagen OneStep RT-PCR kit were used in a first-round RT-PCR, which was followed by a second-round multiplex PCR, size selection and purification. Sequencing of the libraries was carried out on an Illumina HiSeq2000 in paired-end mode with 100 bp reads. In the paper's pipeline: SOAPnuke was used to process the reads, throwing out any read that had adapters, had uncalled bases, had a mean Phred below 15, or lacked an exact constant-primer or identifier match. COPE v1.2.5 was used to merge the high-quality paired reads. Each unique nucleotide sequence was defined as a clonotype, and clonotypes were aligned to IMGT TRB V, D and J references with MiTCR v1.1. The analysis was limited to V-J combinations with a frequency above 0.0001, which together covered 98% to 99.2% of repertoires. For each V-J combination, a TCR clonal expansion and chaos score was defined as F50 clonal expansion divided by the chaos observed in the TCRdist matrix. Features were reduced by Welch's t-statistics and random forest to 10 to 15 V-J combinations, which fed a naive Bayes classifier. The Morisita-Horn index was used to measure how similar the thyroid and blood repertoires were. The public reads were reanalyzed by TCRdb: fastp trimming at Q25, MiXCR alignment, in-frame beta chains only. Identical CDR3 proteins give one entry, which carries the most common genes and DNA. TCRdb assigned the V and J calls; the authors' analysis was not used. For this sample there are just over 600,000 distinct CDR3 sequences; 22% appear just once. The ten most abundant clones make up more than 5.5% of the sample.

Here is what the overall study found, with its caveats: Most of the expanded thyroid clonotypes with a frequency above 0.001 were also detected in blood, and it was suggested that the thyroid immune response may be reflected by blood repertoires. In validation, the model predicted ophthalmopathy progression with 55% to 71% sensitivity and 72.22% specificity; some 13 predicted patients were CT-confirmed with GO in a median of approximately 6.5 months. No statistical method was used to set the sample size in advance, and the investigators knew which group each participant was assigned to. In cross-validation, the 13-signature model distinguished ophthalmopathy from stable hyperthyroidism with around 90% sensitivity and around 81% specificity, while in the test set the corresponding values were roughly 80% and 75%.

As concerns this clonotype: Its antigen remains undetermined. Within one base of it there is no much larger clone, and no base qualities were kept.

V was cut back by 2 bases and J by 2 bases, leaving a gap of 7 bases between them. Sequences MNHNS (CDR1) and SASEGT (CDR2) are obtained from the germline V gene. From cysteine to phenylalanine, the CDR3 is 14 amino acids long. Kept here is only the CDR3 DNA, which spans 42 bases and is read in frame from base 1. Hyperthyroidism was considered stable if no progression to ophthalmopathy occurred within 18 months of follow-up. Hyperthyroidism patients were newly diagnosed, were aged 18 to 65 years, and had a disease duration under 2 months. Anyone with other autoimmune diseases, uncontrolled infections, pregnancy or lactation was excluded from the study. Diagnosis relied on clinical symptoms, serum thyroxine, TRAb, thyroid ultrasound and orbital computed tomography. PBMCs were isolated from around 10 ml of fresh peripheral blood by Ficoll-Paque density gradient centrifugation. Total RNA was extracted using Trizol reagent, and RNA quality was checked on an Agilent 2100 Bioanalyzer.

This TCR was recovered from a woman younger than 30 with stable Graves' hyperthyroidism. Some clones in this sample may be carry-over from other donors' samples. Donor details come from another sample of the same person, matched by shared clones. The sequencing input was peripheral blood. This receptor chain uses TRBV6-1 and TRBJ1-5; confidence is insufficient to name the D gene. CDR3 sequence: CASSETLGNQPQHF. The DNA sequence is as follows: TGTGCCAGCAGTGAAACTTTGGGCAATCAGCCCCAGCATTTT.